One T cell receptor (beta chain) is described in this entry. The sample belongs to a study of blood T cells in healthy people across ages. A second roughly 6 to 12 cycle PCR used barcoded and J-beta primers. TCRdb re-called the 5' RACE reads through MiXCR, storing one row per CDR3 protein. The repertoire holds approximately 850,000 distinct CDR3 sequences, with 58% as singletons. Trimming took 4 bases from V and 8 from J, leaving 8 bases between them. The CDR3 consists of 10 residues. In germline, CDR1 is SQVTM, CDR2 ANQGSEA. The V and J genes are TRBV29-1 and TRBJ1-2; no firm D call. The TCR comes from a man aged 25 to 40 in good health. The sequencing input was blood. The CDR3 sequence is CSVGDEGYTF. CDR3 in DNA: TGCAGCGTTGGTGATGAGGGCTACACCTTC.